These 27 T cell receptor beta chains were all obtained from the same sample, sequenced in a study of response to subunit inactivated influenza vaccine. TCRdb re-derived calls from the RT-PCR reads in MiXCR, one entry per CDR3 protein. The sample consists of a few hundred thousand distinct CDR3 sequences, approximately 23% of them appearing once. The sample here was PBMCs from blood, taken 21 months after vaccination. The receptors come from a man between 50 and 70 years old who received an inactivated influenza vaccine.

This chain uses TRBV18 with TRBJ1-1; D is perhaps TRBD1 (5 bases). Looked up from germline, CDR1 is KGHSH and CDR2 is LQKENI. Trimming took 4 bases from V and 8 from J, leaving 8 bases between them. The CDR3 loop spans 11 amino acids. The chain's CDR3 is CASSRRGEAFF. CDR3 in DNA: TGTGCCAGCTCACGGAGGGGCGAAGCTTTCTTT.

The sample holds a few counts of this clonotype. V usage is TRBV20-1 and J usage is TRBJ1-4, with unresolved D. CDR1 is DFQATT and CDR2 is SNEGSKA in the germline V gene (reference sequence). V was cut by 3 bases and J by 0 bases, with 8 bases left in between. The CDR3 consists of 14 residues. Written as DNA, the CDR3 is TGCAGTGCTAGCCCGTCTGCAACTAATGAAAAACTGTTTTTT. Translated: CSASPSATNEKLFF.

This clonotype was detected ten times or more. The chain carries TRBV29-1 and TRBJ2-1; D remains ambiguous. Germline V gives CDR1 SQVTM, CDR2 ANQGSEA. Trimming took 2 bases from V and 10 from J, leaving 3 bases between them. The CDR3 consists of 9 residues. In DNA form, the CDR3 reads TGCAGCGTTGAACGCGAGCAGTTCTTC. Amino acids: CSVEREQFF.

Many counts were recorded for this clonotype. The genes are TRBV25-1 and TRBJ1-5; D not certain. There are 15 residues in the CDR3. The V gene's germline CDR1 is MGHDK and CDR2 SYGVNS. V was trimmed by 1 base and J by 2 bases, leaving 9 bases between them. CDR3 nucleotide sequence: TGTGCCAGCAGTGAATCGGGGTTGGGCAATCAGCCCCAGCATTTT. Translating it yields CASSESGLGNQPQHF.

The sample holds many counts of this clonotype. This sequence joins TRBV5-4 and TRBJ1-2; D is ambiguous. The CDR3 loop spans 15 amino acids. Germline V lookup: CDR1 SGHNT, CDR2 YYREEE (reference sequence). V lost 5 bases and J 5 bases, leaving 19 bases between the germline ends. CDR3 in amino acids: CASSTAGSILYGYTF. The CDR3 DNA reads TGTGCCAGCAGTACGGCGGGCAGTATCTTATATGGCTACACCTTC.

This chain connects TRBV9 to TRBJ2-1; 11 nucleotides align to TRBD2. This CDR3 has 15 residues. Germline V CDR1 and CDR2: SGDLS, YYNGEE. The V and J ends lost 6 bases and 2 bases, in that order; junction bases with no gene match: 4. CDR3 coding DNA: TGTGCCAGCACAATAGCGGGAGGGACCTACAATGAGCAGTTCTTC. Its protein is CASTIAGGTYNEQFF.

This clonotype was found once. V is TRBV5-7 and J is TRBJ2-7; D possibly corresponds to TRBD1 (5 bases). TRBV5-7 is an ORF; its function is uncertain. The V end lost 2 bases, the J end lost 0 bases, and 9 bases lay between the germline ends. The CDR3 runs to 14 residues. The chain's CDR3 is CASSFRRDSYEQYF. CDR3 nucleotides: TGTGCCAGCAGCTTTCGCAGGGACTCCTACGAGCAGTACTTC.

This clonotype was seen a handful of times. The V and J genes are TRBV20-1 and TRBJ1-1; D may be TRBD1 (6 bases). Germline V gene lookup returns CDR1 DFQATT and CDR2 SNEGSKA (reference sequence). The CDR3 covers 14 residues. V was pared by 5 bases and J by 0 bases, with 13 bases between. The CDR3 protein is CSAGRQVMNTEAFF. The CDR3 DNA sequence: TGCAGTGCTGGCAGACAGGTCATGAACACTGAAGCTTTCTTT.

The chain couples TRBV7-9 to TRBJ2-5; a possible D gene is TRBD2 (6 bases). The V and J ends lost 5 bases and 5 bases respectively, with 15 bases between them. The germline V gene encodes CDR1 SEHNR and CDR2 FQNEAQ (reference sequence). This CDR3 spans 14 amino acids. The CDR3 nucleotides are TGTGCCAGCAGCCCTCGTAGCGGATTGGAGACCCAGTACTTC. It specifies CASSPRSGLETQYF.

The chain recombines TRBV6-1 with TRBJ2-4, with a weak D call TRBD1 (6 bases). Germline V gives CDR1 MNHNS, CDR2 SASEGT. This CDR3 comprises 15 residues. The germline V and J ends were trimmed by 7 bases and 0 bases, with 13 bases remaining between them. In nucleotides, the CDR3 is TGTGCCAGCACCCTACAGGGAATAGCCAAAAACATTCAGTACTTC. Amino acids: CASTLQGIAKNIQYF.

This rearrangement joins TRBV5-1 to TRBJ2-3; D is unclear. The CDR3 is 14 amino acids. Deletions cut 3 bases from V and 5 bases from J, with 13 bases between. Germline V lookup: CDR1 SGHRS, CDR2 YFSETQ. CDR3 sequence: CASSSSAARDTQYF. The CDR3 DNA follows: TGCGCCAGCAGCTCATCGGCGGCGAGAGATACGCAGTATTTT.

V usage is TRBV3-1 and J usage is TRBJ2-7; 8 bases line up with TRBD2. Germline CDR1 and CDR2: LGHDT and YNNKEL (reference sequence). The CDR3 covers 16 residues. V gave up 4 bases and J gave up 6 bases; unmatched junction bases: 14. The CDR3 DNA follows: TGTGCCAGCAGCCGCTCACCGGGACTAGTAGTAGGCGAGCAGTACTTC. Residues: CASSRSPGLVVGEQYF.

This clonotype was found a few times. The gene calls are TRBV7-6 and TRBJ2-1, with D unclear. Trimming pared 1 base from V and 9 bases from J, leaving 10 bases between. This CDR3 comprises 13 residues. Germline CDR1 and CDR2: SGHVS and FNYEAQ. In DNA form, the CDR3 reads TGTGCCAGCAGCTTAGTGGATACGGGTGAGCAGTTCTTC. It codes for CASSLVDTGEQFF.

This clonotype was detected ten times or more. CDR3 in DNA: TGTGCCAGCAGTGCGGAGGGGAGGAACACTGAAGCTTTCTTT. As protein: CASSAEGRNTEAFF. The V gene is TRBV6-4, the J gene TRBJ1-1, with D possibly being TRBD1 (5 bases). The CDR3 loop spans 14 amino acids. The germline V gene has CDR1 MRHNA and CDR2 SNTAGT. Trimming left V 4 bases short and J 1 base short, with 10 bases between.

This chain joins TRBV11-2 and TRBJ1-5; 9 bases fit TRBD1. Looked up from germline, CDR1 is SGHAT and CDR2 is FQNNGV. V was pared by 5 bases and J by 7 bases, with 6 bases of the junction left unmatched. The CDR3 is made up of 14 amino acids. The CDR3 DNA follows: TGTGCCAGCAGCCAGACAGGGGGGAGGCAGCCCCAGCATTTT. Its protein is CASSQTGGRQPQHF.

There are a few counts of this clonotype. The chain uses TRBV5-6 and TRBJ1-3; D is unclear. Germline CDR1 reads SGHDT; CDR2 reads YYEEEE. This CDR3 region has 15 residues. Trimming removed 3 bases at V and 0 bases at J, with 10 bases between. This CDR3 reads CASSWFSSSGNTIYF. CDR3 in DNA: TGTGCCAGCAGCTGGTTCTCAAGCTCTGGAAACACCATATATTTT.

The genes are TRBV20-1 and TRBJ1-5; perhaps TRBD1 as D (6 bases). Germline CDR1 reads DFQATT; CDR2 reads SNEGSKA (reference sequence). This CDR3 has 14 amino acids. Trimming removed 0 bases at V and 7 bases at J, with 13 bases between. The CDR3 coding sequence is TGCAGTGCTAGAGAGGATACAGGGATCCAGCCCCAGCATTTT. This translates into CSAREDTGIQPQHF.

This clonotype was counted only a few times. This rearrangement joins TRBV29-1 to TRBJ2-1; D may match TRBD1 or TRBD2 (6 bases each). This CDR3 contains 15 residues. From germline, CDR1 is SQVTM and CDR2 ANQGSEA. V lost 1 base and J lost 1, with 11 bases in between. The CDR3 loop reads CSVEVRGGSYNEQFF. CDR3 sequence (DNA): TGCAGCGTTGAAGTCAGGGGAGGATCCTACAATGAGCAGTTCTTC.

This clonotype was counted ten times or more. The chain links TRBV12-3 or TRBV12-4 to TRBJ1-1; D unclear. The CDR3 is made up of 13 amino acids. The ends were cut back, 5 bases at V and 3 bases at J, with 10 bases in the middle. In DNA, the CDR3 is TGTGCCAGCAGTAGCGGACGGTACACTGAAGCTTTCTTT. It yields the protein CASSSGRYTEAFF.

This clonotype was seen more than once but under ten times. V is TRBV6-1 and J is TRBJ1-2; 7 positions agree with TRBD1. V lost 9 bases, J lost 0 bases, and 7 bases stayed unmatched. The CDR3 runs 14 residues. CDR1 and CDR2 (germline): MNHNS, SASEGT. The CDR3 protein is CASRGQEANYGYTF. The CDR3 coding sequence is TGTGCCAGTCGTGGACAGGAAGCTAACTATGGCTACACCTTC.

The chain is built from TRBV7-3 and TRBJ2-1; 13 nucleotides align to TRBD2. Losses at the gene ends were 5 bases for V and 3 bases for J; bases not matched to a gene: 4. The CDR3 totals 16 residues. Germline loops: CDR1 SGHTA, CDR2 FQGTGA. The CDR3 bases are TGTGCCAGCAGCCCCGGGACTAGCGGGATCTACAATGAGCAGTTCTTC. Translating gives CASSPGTSGIYNEQFF.

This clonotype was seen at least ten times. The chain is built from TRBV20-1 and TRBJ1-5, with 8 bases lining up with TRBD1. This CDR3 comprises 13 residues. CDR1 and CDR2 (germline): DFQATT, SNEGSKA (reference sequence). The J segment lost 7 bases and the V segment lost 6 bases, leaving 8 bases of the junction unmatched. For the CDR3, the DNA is TGCAGTGCGAGCAGGGGGCCGGACCAGCCCCAGCATTTT. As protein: CSASRGPDQPQHF.

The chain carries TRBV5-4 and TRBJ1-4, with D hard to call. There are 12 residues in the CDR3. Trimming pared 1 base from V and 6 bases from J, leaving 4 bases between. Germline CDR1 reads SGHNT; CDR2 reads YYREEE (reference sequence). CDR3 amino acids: CASSLNDEKLFF. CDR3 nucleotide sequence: TGTGCCAGCAGCTTGAATGATGAAAAACTGTTTTTT.

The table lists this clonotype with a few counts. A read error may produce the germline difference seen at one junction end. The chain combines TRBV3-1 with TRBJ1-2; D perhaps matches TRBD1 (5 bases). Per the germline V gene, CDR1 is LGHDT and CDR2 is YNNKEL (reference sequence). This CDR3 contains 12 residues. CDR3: CASSQDSGRRQF. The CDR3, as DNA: TGTGCCAGCAGCCAAGATTCGGGACGCCGACAATTC.

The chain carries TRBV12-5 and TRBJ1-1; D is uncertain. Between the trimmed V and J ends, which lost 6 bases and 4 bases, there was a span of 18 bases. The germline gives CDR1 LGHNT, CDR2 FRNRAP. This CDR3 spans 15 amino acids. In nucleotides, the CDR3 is TGTGCTAGTGGAAATATAGTAGGGCGGCGCACTGAAGCTTTCTTT. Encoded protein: CASGNIVGRRTEAFF.

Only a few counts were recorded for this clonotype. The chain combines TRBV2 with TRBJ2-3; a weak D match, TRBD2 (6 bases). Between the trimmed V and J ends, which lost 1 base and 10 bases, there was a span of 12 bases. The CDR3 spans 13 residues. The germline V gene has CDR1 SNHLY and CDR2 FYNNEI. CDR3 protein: CASSEVGTSPQYF. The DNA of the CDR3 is TGTGCCAGCAGTGAAGTAGGGACTTCGCCGCAGTATTTT.

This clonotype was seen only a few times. The chain's CDR3 is CASSADSTFTYEQYF. The CDR3 DNA sequence: TGTGCCAGCAGCGCGGACAGCACCTTTACCTACGAGCAGTACTTC. This chain joins TRBV7-2 and TRBJ2-7; D perhaps matches TRBD1 (6 bases). V was cut by 5 bases and J by 2 bases, with 16 bases left in between. Germline CDR1 is SGHTA and CDR2 is FQGNSA. The CDR3 sequence is 15 residues long.